A selection of T cell receptor beta chains follows, all from one sample in a study of shared clonotypes between healthy human individuals. Using immunoSEQ multiplex PCR, the repertoire was profiled, and TCRdb retains in-frame clones only, with some absent. Of 550,000 to 800,000 clones in the sample, roughly 91% were seen once. The sample was memory CD8+ T cells from PBMCs. The origin of the receptors is a man between 18 and 35 years old in good health. Some clones in this sample may be carry-over from other donors' samples. Both conserved end residues are part of each CDR3. Each record gives: J gene, D gene, clone size, V gene, CDR3 DNA, CDR3 protein. D genes are given only for firm matches. Clone size is given for some rows only: seen once, a few or many times, or a class if the clone is expanded.

j_gene: TRBJ2-3
d_gene: TRBD2
abundance: -
v_gene: TRBV7-9
CDR3nt: TGTGCCAGCAGCTTACGTGGGGGACTAGCGGGAGTTCCGATAGATACGCAGTATTTT
CDR3aa: CASSLRGGLAGVPIDTQYF

j_gene: TRBJ2-1
d_gene: -
abundance: -
v_gene: TRBV11-2
CDR3nt: TGTGCCAGCAGCCCTAGCAGAAGTGAGCAGTTCTTC
CDR3aa: CASSPSRSEQFF

j_gene: TRBJ1-1
d_gene: -
abundance: -
v_gene: TRBV27
CDR3nt: TGTGCCAGCAGTCCCTCCCGAACGGGCACTGAAGCTTTCTTT
CDR3aa: CASSPSRTGTEAFF

j_gene: TRBJ2-7
d_gene: -
abundance: -
v_gene: TRBV27
CDR3nt: TGTGCCAGCAGTTTATTCCCCCAATCCTACGAGCAGTACTTC
CDR3aa: CASSLFPQSYEQYF

j_gene: TRBJ2-1
d_gene: TRBD1
abundance: -
v_gene: TRBV28
CDR3nt: TGTGCCAGCAGCCTGGGACAGGGGGTAATCAATGAGCAGTTCTTC
CDR3aa: CASSLGQGVINEQFF

j_gene: TRBJ2-1
d_gene: -
abundance: -
v_gene: TRBV4-1
CDR3nt: TGCGCCAGCAGCCCTGACAAGTACTCCTACAATGAGCAGTTCTTC
CDR3aa: CASSPDKYSYNEQFF

j_gene: TRBJ2-7
d_gene: -
abundance: -
v_gene: TRBV16
CDR3nt: TGTGCCAGCAGCCAGGCAGGCATTCACGAGCAGTACTTC
CDR3aa: CASSQAGIHEQYF

j_gene: TRBJ2-1
d_gene: -
abundance: once
v_gene: TRBV11-2
CDR3nt: TGTGCCAGCAGCCCCCGATCGAGGCTATCCTACAATGAGCAGTTCTTC
CDR3aa: CASSPRSRLSYNEQFF

j_gene: TRBJ2-7
d_gene: -
abundance: -
v_gene: TRBV11-2
CDR3nt: TGTGCCAGCAGCCACCCAGCCGGGACCCTCTACGAGCAGTACTTC
CDR3aa: CASSHPAGTLYEQYF

j_gene: TRBJ2-1
d_gene: TRBD2
abundance: -
v_gene: TRBV4-3
CDR3nt: TGCGCCAGCAGCCAAGAGGGGCTAGCGGGACCCAATGAGCAGTTCTTC
CDR3aa: CASSQEGLAGPNEQFF

j_gene: TRBJ2-1
d_gene: TRBD2
abundance: -
v_gene: TRBV9
CDR3nt: TGTGCCAGCAGCGCTAGCGGGCCGAACAATGAGCAGTTCTTC
CDR3aa: CASSASGPNNEQFF

j_gene: TRBJ2-3
d_gene: -
abundance: -
v_gene: TRBV27
CDR3nt: TGTGCCAGCAGTTTATCTCCTGGAGATACGCAGTATTTT
CDR3aa: CASSLSPGDTQYF

j_gene: TRBJ2-3
d_gene: TRBD1
abundance: -
v_gene: TRBV19
CDR3nt: TGTGCCAGTAGTATAGGGCACAGGGGGGATACGCAGTATTTT
CDR3aa: CASSIGHRGDTQYF

j_gene: TRBJ1-1
d_gene: -
abundance: -
v_gene: TRBV7-9
CDR3nt: TGTGCCAGCAGCTCCTGGTTGGGGGAGGCTTTCTTT
CDR3aa: CASSSWLGEAFF

j_gene: TRBJ1-4
d_gene: -
abundance: -
v_gene: TRBV7-2
CDR3nt: TGTGCCAGCAGCCCTCGACTGGACAGAGGCGGTGAAAAACTGTTTTTT
CDR3aa: CASSPRLDRGGEKLFF

j_gene: TRBJ1-2
d_gene: -
abundance: -
v_gene: TRBV11-2
CDR3nt: TGTGCCAGCAGCGCGGTTGGGAGCACCTTC
CDR3aa: CASSAVGSTF

j_gene: TRBJ2-1
d_gene: -
abundance: -
v_gene: TRBV9
CDR3nt: TGTGCCAGCAGCGCTCCGGGACTCACATCCTACAATGAGCAGTTCTTC
CDR3aa: CASSAPGLTSYNEQFF

j_gene: TRBJ2-7
d_gene: -
abundance: -
v_gene: TRBV4-1
CDR3nt: TGCGCCAGCAGCCAAGGTACCGAGATAGCCTACGAGCAGTACTTC
CDR3aa: CASSQGTEIAYEQYF

j_gene: TRBJ2-7
d_gene: TRBD1
abundance: once
v_gene: TRBV29-1
CDR3nt: TGCAGCGTTGAGTTCGGACAGGCCTACGAGCAGTACTTC
CDR3aa: CSVEFGQAYEQYF

j_gene: TRBJ2-7
d_gene: -
abundance: -
v_gene: TRBV27
CDR3nt: TGTGCCAGCAGTTTATCCGGGGACTACGAGCAGTACTTC
CDR3aa: CASSLSGDYEQYF

j_gene: TRBJ2-1
d_gene: -
abundance: -
v_gene: TRBV4-3
CDR3nt: TGCGCCAGCAGCCAAGGGGGGCCTCGGGGCGATGAGCAGTTCTTC
CDR3aa: CASSQGGPRGDEQFF

j_gene: TRBJ2-3
d_gene: TRBD2
abundance: -
v_gene: TRBV9
CDR3nt: TGTGCCAGCAGCGGGGGACTAGCGGGAGCAGGCACAGATACGCAGTATTTT
CDR3aa: CASSGGLAGAGTDTQYF

j_gene: TRBJ1-1
d_gene: TRBD1
abundance: -
v_gene: TRBV5-4
CDR3nt: TGTGCCAGCAGCTTGGCTCCGGACAGGGGGCTTCGGTGGACTGAAGCTTTCTTT
CDR3aa: CASSLAPDRGLRWTEAFF

j_gene: TRBJ2-7
d_gene: -
abundance: -
v_gene: TRBV7-9
CDR3nt: TGTGCCAGCACCACCAATGGTTACTACGAGCAGTACTTC
CDR3aa: CASTTNGYYEQYF

j_gene: TRBJ1-2
d_gene: TRBD1
abundance: -
v_gene: TRBV5-8
CDR3nt: TGTGCCAGCAGCTCCTACTTACTGGAGGGGGCGAATGGCTACACCTTC
CDR3aa: CASSSYLLEGANGYTF

j_gene: TRBJ2-5
d_gene: -
abundance: -
v_gene: TRBV7-2
CDR3nt: TGTGCCAGCAGCTTACCCTCAGGAGCCCCGCTCCAAGAGACCCAGTACTTC
CDR3aa: CASSLPSGAPLQETQYF

j_gene: TRBJ1-5
d_gene: -
abundance: -
v_gene: TRBV29-1
CDR3nt: TGCAGCGTTGTTGAGGGTCACAATCAGCCCCAGCATTTT
CDR3aa: CSVVEGHNQPQHF

j_gene: TRBJ1-6
d_gene: -
abundance: -
v_gene: TRBV11-2
CDR3nt: TGTGCCAGCAGCGTTGACCGATCGTATTATAATTCACCCCTCCACTTT
CDR3aa: CASSVDRSYYNSPLHF

j_gene: TRBJ2-7
d_gene: TRBD1
abundance: -
v_gene: TRBV28
CDR3nt: TGTGCCAGCAGTTTAGGAAGGACAGGGGGGTTGTACGAGCAGTACTTC
CDR3aa: CASSLGRTGGLYEQYF

j_gene: TRBJ1-2
d_gene: -
abundance: -
v_gene: TRBV5-1
CDR3nt: TGCGCCAGCAGCCCCGGACCCGTTCCCTATGGCTACACCTTC
CDR3aa: CASSPGPVPYGYTF

j_gene: TRBJ1-1
d_gene: -
abundance: -
v_gene: TRBV27
CDR3nt: TGTGCCAGCAGCCACATGAACACTGAAGCTTTCTTT
CDR3aa: CASSHMNTEAFF

j_gene: TRBJ2-3
d_gene: TRBD2
abundance: -
v_gene: TRBV7-2
CDR3nt: TGTGCCAGCAGCCCCCGACTCGGACTAGCGGGAGATCTGAATACGCAGTATTTT
CDR3aa: CASSPRLGLAGDLNTQYF

j_gene: TRBJ2-7
d_gene: TRBD1
abundance: -
v_gene: TRBV27
CDR3nt: TGTGCCAGCAGTCAGGACAGGGGGACCTACGAGCAGTACTTC
CDR3aa: CASSQDRGTYEQYF

j_gene: TRBJ1-1
d_gene: TRBD1
abundance: -
v_gene: TRBV19
CDR3nt: TGTGCCAGTAGTATGGGACAGGGGTCAAACACTGAAGCTTTCTTT
CDR3aa: CASSMGQGSNTEAFF

j_gene: TRBJ2-7
d_gene: TRBD1
abundance: -
v_gene: TRBV28
CDR3nt: TGTGCCAGCAGAAAAGGTACAGGGGTTTCCTACGAGCAGTACTTC
CDR3aa: CASRKGTGVSYEQYF

j_gene: TRBJ1-5
d_gene: -
abundance: -
v_gene: TRBV4-1
CDR3nt: TGCGCCAGCAGCCAAGTCGGCAACTCCAATCAGCCCCAGCATTTT
CDR3aa: CASSQVGNSNQPQHF

j_gene: TRBJ2-2
d_gene: -
abundance: -
v_gene: TRBV30
CDR3nt: TGTGCCTACGGGGACCAAAACACCGGGGAGCTGTTTTTT
CDR3aa: CAYGDQNTGELFF

j_gene: TRBJ2-3
d_gene: TRBD2
abundance: -
v_gene: TRBV28
CDR3nt: TGTGCCAGCAGTTTAGGGACTAGCGGGACGTACACAGATACGCAGTATTTT
CDR3aa: CASSLGTSGTYTDTQYF

j_gene: TRBJ2-2
d_gene: -
abundance: few
v_gene: TRBV9
CDR3nt: TGTGCCAGCAGCTTCATGGTCGGGGAGCTGTTTTTT
CDR3aa: CASSFMVGELFF

j_gene: TRBJ2-3
d_gene: TRBD2
abundance: -
v_gene: TRBV14
CDR3nt: TGTGCCAGCAGCCAAGATCGGCGGGAGATCATACATACGCAGTATTTT
CDR3aa: CASSQDRREIIHTQYF

j_gene: TRBJ2-3
d_gene: -
abundance: -
v_gene: TRBV2
CDR3nt: TGTGCCAGCAGTGAACTTGTCCGGCCTAGCACAGATACGCAGTATTTT
CDR3aa: CASSELVRPSTDTQYF

j_gene: TRBJ2-7
d_gene: -
abundance: -
v_gene: TRBV10-3
CDR3nt: TGTGCCATCAGTGGATCGGACCGGGACAACTCCTACGAGCAGTACTTC
CDR3aa: CAISGSDRDNSYEQYF

j_gene: TRBJ2-7
d_gene: -
abundance: -
v_gene: TRBV13
CDR3nt: TGTGCCAGCAGCTTAGCGGGGAGAGGATCCTACGAGCAGTACTTC
CDR3aa: CASSLAGRGSYEQYF

j_gene: TRBJ2-5
d_gene: -
abundance: -
v_gene: TRBV5-4
CDR3nt: TGTGCCAGCAGCTTGGGGGGGTCCGGGGAGACCCAGTACTTC
CDR3aa: CASSLGGSGETQYF

j_gene: TRBJ1-1
d_gene: -
abundance: -
v_gene: TRBV2
CDR3nt: TGTGCCAGCTTCCGTGTTAGTGAAGCTTTCTTT
CDR3aa: CASFRVSEAFF

j_gene: TRBJ1-4
d_gene: -
abundance: -
v_gene: TRBV7-9
CDR3nt: TGTGCCAGCAGCTTAGGAAATGAAAAACTGTTTTTT
CDR3aa: CASSLGNEKLFF

j_gene: TRBJ2-3
d_gene: -
abundance: -
v_gene: TRBV4-3
CDR3nt: TGCGCCACCAGAGAATTAGATACGCAGTATTTT
CDR3aa: CATRELDTQYF

j_gene: TRBJ2-1
d_gene: TRBD2
abundance: -
v_gene: TRBV10-3
CDR3nt: TGTGCCATCTCCCCTCAACTAGCGAACAATGAGCAGTTCTTC
CDR3aa: CAISPQLANNEQFF

j_gene: TRBJ2-7
d_gene: TRBD1
abundance: -
v_gene: TRBV9
CDR3nt: TGTGCCAGCAGCTTGGGGACAGCTTACGAGCAGTACTTC
CDR3aa: CASSLGTAYEQYF

j_gene: TRBJ2-1
d_gene: -
abundance: -
v_gene: TRBV19
CDR3nt: TGTGCCAGTAGTACCTACCATTTCTCCTACAATGAGCAGTTCTTC
CDR3aa: CASSTYHFSYNEQFF

j_gene: TRBJ2-7
d_gene: -
abundance: -
v_gene: TRBV2
CDR3nt: TGTGCCAGCAGTGAAAGGGCAGTCTACGAGCAGTACTTC
CDR3aa: CASSERAVYEQYF

j_gene: TRBJ2-1
d_gene: TRBD2
abundance: -
v_gene: TRBV10-2
CDR3nt: TGCGCCAGCAGTCCTAGCGGGAGGTCGGCTGAGCAGTTCTTC
CDR3aa: CASSPSGRSAEQFF

j_gene: TRBJ2-5
d_gene: TRBD1
abundance: -
v_gene: TRBV29-1
CDR3nt: TGCAGCGTTGAACCAAATGGACAGGGGTGGGAGACCCAGTACTTC
CDR3aa: CSVEPNGQGWETQYF

j_gene: TRBJ1-5
d_gene: -
abundance: -
v_gene: TRBV27
CDR3nt: TGTGCCAGCAGTTTGGGGGCTGGGCAGCCCCAGCATTTT
CDR3aa: CASSLGAGQPQHF

j_gene: TRBJ1-2
d_gene: -
abundance: -
v_gene: TRBV9
CDR3nt: TGTGCCAGCAGCGTAGCCGACAGTAACTATGGCTACACCTTC
CDR3aa: CASSVADSNYGYTF

j_gene: TRBJ2-3
d_gene: -
abundance: -
v_gene: TRBV25-1
CDR3nt: TGTGCCAGCAGTGAACCCTGGAGGAAAAATAGCACAGATACGCAGTATTTT
CDR3aa: CASSEPWRKNSTDTQYF

j_gene: TRBJ1-4
d_gene: -
abundance: -
v_gene: TRBV19
CDR3nt: TGTGCCAGTAGTATCTTAGGTTCAACCGGTGAAAAACTGTTTTTT
CDR3aa: CASSILGSTGEKLFF